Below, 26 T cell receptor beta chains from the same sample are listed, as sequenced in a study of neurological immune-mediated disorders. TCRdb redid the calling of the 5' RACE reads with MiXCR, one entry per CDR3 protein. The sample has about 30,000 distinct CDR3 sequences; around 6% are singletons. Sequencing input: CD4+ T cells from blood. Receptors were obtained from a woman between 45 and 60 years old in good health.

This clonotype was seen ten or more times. CDR3 region: CASGKLIWDSPLHF. DNA for the CDR3: TGTGCCAGCGGAAAGTTAATTTGGGATTCACCCCTCCACTTT. The chain links TRBV6-5 to TRBJ1-6; D unresolved. CDR1 and CDR2 (germline): MNHEY, SVGAGI. The ends were cut back, 8 bases at V and 8 bases at J, with 16 bases in the middle. The CDR3 totals 14 residues.

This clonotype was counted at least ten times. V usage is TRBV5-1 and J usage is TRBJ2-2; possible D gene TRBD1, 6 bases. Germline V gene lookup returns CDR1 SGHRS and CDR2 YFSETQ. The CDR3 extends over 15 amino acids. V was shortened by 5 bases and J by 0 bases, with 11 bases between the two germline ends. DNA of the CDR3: TGCGCCAGCAGAGGGACAACTACGAACACCGGGGAGCTGTTTTTT. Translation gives CASRGTTTNTGELFF.

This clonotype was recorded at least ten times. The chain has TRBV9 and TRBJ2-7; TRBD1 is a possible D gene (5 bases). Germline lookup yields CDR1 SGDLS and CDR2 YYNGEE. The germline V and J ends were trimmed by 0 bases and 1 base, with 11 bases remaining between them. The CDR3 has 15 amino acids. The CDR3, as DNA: TGTGCCAGCAGCGTAGATTTGGACACTTCCTACGAGCAGTACTTC. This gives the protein CASSVDLDTSYEQYF.

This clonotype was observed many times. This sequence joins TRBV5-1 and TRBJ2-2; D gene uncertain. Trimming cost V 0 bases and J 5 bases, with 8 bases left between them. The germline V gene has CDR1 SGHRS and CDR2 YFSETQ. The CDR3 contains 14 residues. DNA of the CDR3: TGCGCCAGCAGCTTGGAGCTGGGGACCGGGGAGCTGTTTTTT. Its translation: CASSLELGTGELFF.

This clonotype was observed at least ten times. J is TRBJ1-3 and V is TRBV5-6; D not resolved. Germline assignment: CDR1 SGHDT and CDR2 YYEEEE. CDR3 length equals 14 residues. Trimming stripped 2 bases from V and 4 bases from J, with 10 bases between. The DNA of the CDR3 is TGTGCCAGCAGCTTCTCGAGGTACGGAAACACCATATATTTT. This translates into CASSFSRYGNTIYF. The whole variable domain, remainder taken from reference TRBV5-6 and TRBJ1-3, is DAGVTQSPTHLIKTRGQQVTLRCSPKSGHDTVSWYQQALGQGPQFIFQYYEEEERQRGNFPDRFSGHQFPNYSSELNVNALLLGDSALYLCASSFSRYGNTIYFGEGSWLTVV.

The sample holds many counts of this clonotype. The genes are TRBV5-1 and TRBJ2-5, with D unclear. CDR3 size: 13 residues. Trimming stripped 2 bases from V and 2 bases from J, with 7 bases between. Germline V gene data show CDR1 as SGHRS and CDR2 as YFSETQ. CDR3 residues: CASSLELQETQYF. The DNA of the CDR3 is TGCGCCAGCAGCTTAGAACTTCAAGAGACCCAGTACTTC.

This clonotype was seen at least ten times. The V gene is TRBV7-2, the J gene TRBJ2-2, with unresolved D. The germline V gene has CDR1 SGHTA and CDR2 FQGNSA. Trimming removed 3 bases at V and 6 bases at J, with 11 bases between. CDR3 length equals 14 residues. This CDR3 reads CASSFKVSAGELFF. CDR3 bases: TGTGCCAGCAGCTTCAAGGTGTCGGCCGGGGAGCTGTTTTTT.

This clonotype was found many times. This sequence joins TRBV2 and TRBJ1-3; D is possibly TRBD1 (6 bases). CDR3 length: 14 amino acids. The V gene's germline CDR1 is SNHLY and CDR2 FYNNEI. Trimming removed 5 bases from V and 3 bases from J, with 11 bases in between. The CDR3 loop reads CASSRTGFGNTIYF. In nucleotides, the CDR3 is TGTGCCAGCAGTCGAACAGGGTTTGGAAACACCATATATTTT.

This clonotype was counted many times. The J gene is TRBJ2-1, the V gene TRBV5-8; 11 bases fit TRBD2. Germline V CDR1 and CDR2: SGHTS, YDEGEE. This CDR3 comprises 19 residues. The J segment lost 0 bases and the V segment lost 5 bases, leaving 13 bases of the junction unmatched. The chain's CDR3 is CASRELGLAGGSSYNEQFF. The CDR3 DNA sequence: TGTGCCAGCAGGGAATTAGGACTAGCGGGCGGGAGCTCCTACAATGAGCAGTTCTTC. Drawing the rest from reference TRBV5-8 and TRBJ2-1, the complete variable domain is EAGVTQSPTHLIKTRGQQATLRCSPISGHTSVYWYQQALGLGLQFLLWYDEGEERNRGNFPPRFSGRQFPNYSSELNVNALELEDSALYLCASRELGLAGGSSYNEQFFGPGTRLTVL.

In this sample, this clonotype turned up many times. The CDR3 here is CSVLSGDRRLYGYTF. The CDR3 nucleotides read TGCAGCGTTTTGTCAGGGGATCGTCGGCTTTATGGCTACACCTTC. The chain joins TRBV29-1 to TRBJ1-2, with D maybe TRBD1 (6 bases). CDR1 is SQVTM, CDR2 ANQGSEA, per germline. The ends were cut back, 5 bases at V and 5 bases at J, with 21 bases in the middle. The CDR3 covers 15 residues.

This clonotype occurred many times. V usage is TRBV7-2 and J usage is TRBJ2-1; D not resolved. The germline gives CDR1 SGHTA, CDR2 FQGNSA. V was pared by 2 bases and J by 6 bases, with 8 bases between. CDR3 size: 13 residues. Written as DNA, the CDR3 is TGTGCCAGCAGCTTAAACCAAGCCAATGAGCAGTTCTTC. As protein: CASSLNQANEQFF.

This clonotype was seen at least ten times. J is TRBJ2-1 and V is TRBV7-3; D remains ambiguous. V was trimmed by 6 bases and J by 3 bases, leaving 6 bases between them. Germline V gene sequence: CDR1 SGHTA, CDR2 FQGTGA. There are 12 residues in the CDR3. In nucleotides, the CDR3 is TGTGCCAGCAGTCTCAACTACAATGAGCAGTTCTTC. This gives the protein CASSLNYNEQFF.

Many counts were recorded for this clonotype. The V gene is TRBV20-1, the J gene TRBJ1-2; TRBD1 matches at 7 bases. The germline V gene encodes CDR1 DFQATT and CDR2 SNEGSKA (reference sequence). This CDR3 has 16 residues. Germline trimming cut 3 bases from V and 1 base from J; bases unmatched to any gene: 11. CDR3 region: CSASNRQGKVNYGYTF. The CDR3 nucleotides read TGCAGTGCTAGCAACAGACAGGGCAAAGTTAACTATGGCTACACCTTC.

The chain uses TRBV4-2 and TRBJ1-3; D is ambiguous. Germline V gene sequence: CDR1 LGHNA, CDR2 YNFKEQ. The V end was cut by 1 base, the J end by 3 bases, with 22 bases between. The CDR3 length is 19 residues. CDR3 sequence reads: CASSQVSMRTSDGGNTIYF. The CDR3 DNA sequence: TGTGCCAGCAGCCAAGTCAGTATGCGGACGTCTGACGGTGGAAACACCATATATTTT.

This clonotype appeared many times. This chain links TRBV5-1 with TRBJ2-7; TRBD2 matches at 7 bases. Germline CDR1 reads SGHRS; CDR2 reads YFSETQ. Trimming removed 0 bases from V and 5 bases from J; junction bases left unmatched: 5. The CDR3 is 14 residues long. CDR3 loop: CASSLVSGVHEQYF. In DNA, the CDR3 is TGCGCCAGCAGCTTGGTGAGCGGGGTCCACGAGCAGTACTTC.

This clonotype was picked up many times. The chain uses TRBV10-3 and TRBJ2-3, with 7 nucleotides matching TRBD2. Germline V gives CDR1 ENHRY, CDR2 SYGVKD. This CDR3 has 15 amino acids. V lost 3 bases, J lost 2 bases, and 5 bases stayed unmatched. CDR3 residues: CAISEVRLATDTQYF. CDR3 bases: TGTGCCATCAGTGAAGTAAGACTAGCCACAGATACGCAGTATTTT.

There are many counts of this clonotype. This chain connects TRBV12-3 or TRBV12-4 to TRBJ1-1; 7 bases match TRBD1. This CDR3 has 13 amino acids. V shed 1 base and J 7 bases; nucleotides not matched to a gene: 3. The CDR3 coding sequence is TGTGCCAGCAGTTTAGGGACAGGTCTTGAAGCTTTCTTT. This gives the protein CASSLGTGLEAFF.

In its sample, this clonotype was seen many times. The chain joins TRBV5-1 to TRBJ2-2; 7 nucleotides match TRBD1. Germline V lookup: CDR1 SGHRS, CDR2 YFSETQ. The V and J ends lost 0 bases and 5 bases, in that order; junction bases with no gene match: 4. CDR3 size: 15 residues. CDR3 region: CASSLGDRETGELFF. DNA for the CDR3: TGCGCCAGCAGCTTGGGTGACAGGGAAACCGGGGAGCTGTTTTTT.

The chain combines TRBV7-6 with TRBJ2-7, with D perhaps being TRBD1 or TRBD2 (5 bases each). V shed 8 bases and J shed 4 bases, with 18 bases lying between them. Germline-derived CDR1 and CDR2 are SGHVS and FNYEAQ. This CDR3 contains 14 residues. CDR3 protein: CASAWTRGFYEQYF. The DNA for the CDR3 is TGTGCCAGCGCCTGGACACGGGGCTTTTACGAGCAGTACTTC.

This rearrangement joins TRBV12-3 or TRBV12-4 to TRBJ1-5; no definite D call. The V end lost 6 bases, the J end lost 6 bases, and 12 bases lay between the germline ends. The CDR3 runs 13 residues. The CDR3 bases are TGTGCCAGCAGCTTTGCCCCCAGTCAGCCCCAGCATTTT. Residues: CASSFAPSQPQHF.

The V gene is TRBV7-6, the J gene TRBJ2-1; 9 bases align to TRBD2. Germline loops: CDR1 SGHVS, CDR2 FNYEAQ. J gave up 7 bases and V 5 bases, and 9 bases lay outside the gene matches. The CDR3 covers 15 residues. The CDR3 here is CASSQSRGGANEQFF. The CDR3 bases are TGTGCCAGCAGCCAGAGTCGCGGGGGGGCGAATGAGCAGTTCTTC.

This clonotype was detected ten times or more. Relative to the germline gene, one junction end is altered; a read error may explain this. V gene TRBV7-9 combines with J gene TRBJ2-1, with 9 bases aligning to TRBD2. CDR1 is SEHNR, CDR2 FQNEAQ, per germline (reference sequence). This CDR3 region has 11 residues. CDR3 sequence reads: CASSLREGMVF. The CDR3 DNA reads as TGTGCCAGCAGCTTGCGGGAGGGCATGGTCTTC. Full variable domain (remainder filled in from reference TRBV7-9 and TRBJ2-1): DTGVSQNPRHKITKRGQNVTFRCDPISEHNRLYWYRQTLGQGPEFLTYFQNEAQLEKSRLLSDRFSAERPKGSFSTLEIQRTEQGDSAMYLCASSLREGMVFGPGTRLTVL.

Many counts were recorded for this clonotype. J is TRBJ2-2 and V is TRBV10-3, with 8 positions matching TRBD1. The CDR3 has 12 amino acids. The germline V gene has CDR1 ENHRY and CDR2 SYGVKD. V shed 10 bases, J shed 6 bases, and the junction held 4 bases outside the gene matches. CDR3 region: CATRTGSGELFF. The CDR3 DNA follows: TGTGCCACCCGGACAGGGTCCGGGGAGCTGTTTTTT.

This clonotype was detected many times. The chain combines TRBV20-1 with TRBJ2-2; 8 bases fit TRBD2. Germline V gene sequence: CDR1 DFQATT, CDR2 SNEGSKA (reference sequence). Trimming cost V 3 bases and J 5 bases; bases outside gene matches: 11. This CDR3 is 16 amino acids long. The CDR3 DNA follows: TGCAGTGCTAGTTCTAGGACTAGCCGGGGTACCGGGGAGCTGTTTTTT. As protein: CSASSRTSRGTGELFF.

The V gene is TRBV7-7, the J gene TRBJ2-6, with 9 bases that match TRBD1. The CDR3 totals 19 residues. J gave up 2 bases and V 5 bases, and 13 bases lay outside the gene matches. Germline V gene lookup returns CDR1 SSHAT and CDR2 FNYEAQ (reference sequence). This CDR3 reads CASSAAPGTGSPGANVLTF. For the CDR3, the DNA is TGTGCCAGCAGCGCAGCCCCCGGGACAGGGTCCCCTGGGGCCAACGTCCTGACTTTC. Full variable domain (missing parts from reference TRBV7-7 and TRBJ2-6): GAGVSQSPRYKVTKRGQDVTLRCDPISSHATLYWYQQALGQGPEFLTYFNYEAQPDKSGLPSDRFSAERPEGSISTLTIQRTEQRDSAMYRCASSAAPGTGSPGANVLTFGAGSRLTVL.

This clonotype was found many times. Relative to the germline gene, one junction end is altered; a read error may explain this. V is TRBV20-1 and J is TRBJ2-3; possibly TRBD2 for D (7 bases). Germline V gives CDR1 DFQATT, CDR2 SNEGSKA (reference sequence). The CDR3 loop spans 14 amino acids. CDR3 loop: CSARVGGGRHTQYF. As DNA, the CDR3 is TGCAGTGCCAGAGTGGGGGGGGGGCGGCATACGCAGTATTTT.